This T cell receptor (beta chain) was profiled in a study of monozygotic twins with cystic fibrosis. Study-wide results and limits: Monozygotic CF twins shared more identical nucleotide clonotypes than unrelated patients. V usage most resembled the co-twin in 13 of 16 pairs.

About this clone itself: Its antigen is not known.

This CDR3 spans 15 amino acids. Trimming took off 3 bases at V and 7 bases at J, with 19 bases between the two ends. CDR1 and CDR2 from the germline V gene are MNHEY and SMNVEV (reference sequence). Assay: immunoSEQ multiplex PCR; the TCRdb copy retains only in-frame clones and omits some. This sample yields about 19,000 clones, of which approximately 96% are seen a single time; under 2.5% belongs to the top ten. The sequence came from a woman in her thirties with cystic fibrosis. The V and J genes are TRBV27 and TRBJ2-7, with D tentatively TRBD2 (7 bases). Sequenced material: blood. The CDR3 here is CASSLLGEGVEEQYF. The CDR3 DNA reads TGTGCCAGCAGTTTGTTAGGGGAGGGGGTTGAGGAGCAGTACTTC.